Sequencing of this T cell receptor (beta chain) was carried out in a study of radiation and T cells in renal cell carcinoma. Study-level results: Compared with controls, irradiated tumors had more, larger dominant CDR3 motifs. Tumor samples were small regions of around 1 g.

In the case of this clone: What it binds is not known.

The treatment here: 15 Gy SBRT to primary tumor, nephrectomy 4 weeks later. Nephrectomy followed 15 Gy stereotactic body radiation by 4 weeks. The CDR3 has 14 residues. Trimming took off 4 bases at V and 6 bases at J, with 17 bases between the two ends. Looked up from germline, CDR1 is SGHDT and CDR2 is YYEEEE. Clones were sequenced by immunoSEQ multiplex PCR, and TCRdb holds only the in-frame ones, with some missing. The table lists about 9,300 clones, roughly 65% of them singletons. The chain combines TRBV5-6 with TRBJ2-7, with D perhaps given as TRBD1 or TRBD2 (5 bases each). The source was tumor tissue, collected from a patient whose treatment included radiotherapy and nephrectomy. This sequence originates from a woman aged 50 to 60 with renal cell carcinoma. The CDR3 region is CASSPGTTSTEQYF. The CDR3 coding sequence is TGTGCCAGCAGCCCCGGGACCACGTCGACCGAGCAGTACTTC.